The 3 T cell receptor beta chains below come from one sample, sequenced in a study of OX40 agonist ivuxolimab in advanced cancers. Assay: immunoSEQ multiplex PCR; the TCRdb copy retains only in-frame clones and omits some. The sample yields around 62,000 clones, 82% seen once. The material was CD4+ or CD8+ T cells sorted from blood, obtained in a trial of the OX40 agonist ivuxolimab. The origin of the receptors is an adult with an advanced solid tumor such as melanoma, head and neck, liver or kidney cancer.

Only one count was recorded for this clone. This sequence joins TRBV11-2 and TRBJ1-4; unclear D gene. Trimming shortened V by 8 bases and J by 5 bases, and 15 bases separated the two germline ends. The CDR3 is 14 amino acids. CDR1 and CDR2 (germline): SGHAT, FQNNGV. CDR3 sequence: CASGDRRGNEKLFF. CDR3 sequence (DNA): TGTGCCAGCGGGGATAGGCGGGGAAATGAAAAACTGTTTTTT.

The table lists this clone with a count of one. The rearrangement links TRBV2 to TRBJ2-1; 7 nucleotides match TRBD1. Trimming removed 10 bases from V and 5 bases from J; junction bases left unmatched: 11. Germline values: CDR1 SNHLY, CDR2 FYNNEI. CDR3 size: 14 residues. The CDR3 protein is CAILTGFSNNEQFF. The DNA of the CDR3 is TGTGCCATCCTGACAGGGTTTTCAAACAATGAGCAGTTCTTC.

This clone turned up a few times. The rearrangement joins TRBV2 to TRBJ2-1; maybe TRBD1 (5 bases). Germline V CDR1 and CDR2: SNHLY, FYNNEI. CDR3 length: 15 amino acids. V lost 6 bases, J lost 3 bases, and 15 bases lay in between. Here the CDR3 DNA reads TGTGCCAGCAGCTCCCCGACAGAAATCTACAATGAGCAGTTCTTC. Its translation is CASSSPTEIYNEQFF.